This section outlines one T cell receptor beta chain sequence together with its context. Its antigen remains unknown. These data come from a study of T cell responses to AZD1222 COVID-19 vaccine. Study-wide context: Second-dose recipients at about 4 or about 12 weeks were treated as one pooled group. Findings and limits, study-wide: Clonal diversity may have been underestimated, and the donors were mostly white British, with more females than males. Only a handful of people who got AZD1222 tested seropositive at baseline. Close to half of all spike-specific TCRs reportedly target regions of the variants that are unmutated.

The germline V gene encodes CDR1 GTSNPN and CDR2 SVGIG (reference sequence). Trimming took 0 bases from V and 6 from J; bases not matched to a gene: 7. The CDR3 has 15 residues. Method: immunoSEQ multiplex PCR; TCRdb's copy keeps in-frame clones and lacks some. The repertoire holds 200,000 to 300,000 clones, with approximately 95% as singletons. The V gene is TRBV30, the J gene TRBJ2-3; 9 bases fit TRBD2. This clonotype originated in an adult in good health. Sequences were derived from peripheral blood, sampled on day 0 of AZD1222 vaccination. CDR3 amino acids: CAWSVRGRGSDTQYF. The DNA for the CDR3 is TGTGCCTGGAGTGTACGCGGGAGGGGGAGTGATACGCAGTATTTT.